These T cell receptor beta chains were read from a single sample in a study of beta chain features in type 1 diabetes. Profiling relied on immunoSEQ multiplex PCR, and the TCRdb table lists in-frame clones only, not all of them. The table has some 280,000 clones, about 13% seen once; the top ten hold roughly 0.018%. The sequencing sample was made of naive CD4+ T cells from blood. These receptors were taken from a man aged 30 to 39 with type 1 diabetes. Both conserved end residues are part of each CDR3. Fields, in order: CDR3 length, clone size, D gene, V gene, J gene, CDR3 DNA, CDR3 protein. A D gene is named only where the DNA matches it firmly. Rows give clone size only sometimes, using once, few, many, or a class for an expanded clone.

CDR3 length: 14
clone size: few
D gene: NA
V gene: TRBV14
J gene: TRBJ2-1
CDR3 DNA: TGTGCCAGCAGCCAAGCGGGAGCCTACAATGAGCAGTTCTTC
CDR3 protein: CASSQAGAYNEQFF

CDR3 length: 15
clone size: NA
D gene: NA
V gene: TRBV2
J gene: TRBJ1-2
CDR3 DNA: TGTGCCAGCAGTGAGGTGAGGAGCACTAACTATGGCTACACCTTC
CDR3 protein: CASSEVRSTNYGYTF

CDR3 length: 17
clone size: few
D gene: TRBD2
V gene: TRBV13
J gene: TRBJ2-2
CDR3 DNA: TGTGCCAGCAGTCTTAGTGGGCTAGCGGGACCCACCGGGGAGCTGTTTTTT
CDR3 protein: CASSLSGLAGPTGELFF

CDR3 length: 16
clone size: NA
D gene: TRBD2
V gene: TRBV7-2
J gene: TRBJ2-7
CDR3 DNA: TGTGCCAGCAGCTTGTACGGGACTAGCGGAACCTACGAGCAGTACTTC
CDR3 protein: CASSLYGTSGTYEQYF

CDR3 length: 15
clone size: few
D gene: TRBD2
V gene: TRBV5-4
J gene: TRBJ2-7
CDR3 DNA: TGTGCCAGCAGCCCCGCCCCTAGCGGGAGCGACGAGCAGTACTTC
CDR3 protein: CASSPAPSGSDEQYF

CDR3 length: 14
clone size: NA
D gene: TRBD1
V gene: TRBV25-1
J gene: TRBJ2-7
CDR3 DNA: TGTGCCAGCAGCGTACAGGGGGCGAGGGGCGAGCAGTACTTC
CDR3 protein: CASSVQGARGEQYF

CDR3 length: 15
clone size: NA
D gene: TRBD1
V gene: TRBV19
J gene: TRBJ1-5
CDR3 DNA: TGTGCCAGTAGTATGGGCCAGGGGGCAAGGCAGCCCCAGCATTTT
CDR3 protein: CASSMGQGARQPQHF

CDR3 length: 15
clone size: few
D gene: TRBD1
V gene: TRBV9
J gene: TRBJ2-5
CDR3 DNA: TGTGCCAGCAGCGTCGCCGGGACAGGGATGGAGACCCAGTACTTC
CDR3 protein: CASSVAGTGMETQYF

CDR3 length: 15
clone size: NA
D gene: TRBD1
V gene: TRBV7-3
J gene: TRBJ2-6
CDR3 DNA: TGTGCCAGCAGCGGACAGGGGTCTGGGGCCAACGTCCTGACTTTC
CDR3 protein: CASSGQGSGANVLTF

CDR3 length: 16
clone size: NA
D gene: NA
V gene: TRBV9
J gene: TRBJ2-5
CDR3 DNA: TGTGCCAGCAGCTCACAGGCCCAAATCCCAAGAGAGACCCAGTACTTC
CDR3 protein: CASSSQAQIPRETQYF

CDR3 length: 15
clone size: NA
D gene: NA
V gene: TRBV9
J gene: TRBJ2-1
CDR3 DNA: TGTGCCAGCAGCGTAGTGTCTAGCGAATACAATGAGCAGTTCTTC
CDR3 protein: CASSVVSSEYNEQFF

CDR3 length: 12
clone size: few
D gene: NA
V gene: TRBV6-6
J gene: TRBJ2-7
CDR3 DNA: TGTGCCAGCAGTCGACAGCCCTACGAGCAGTACTTC
CDR3 protein: CASSRQPYEQYF

CDR3 length: 14
clone size: few
D gene: NA
V gene: TRBV4-2
J gene: TRBJ2-1
CDR3 DNA: TGTGCCAGCAGCCTAAAGCTAGGTTCCGATGAGCAGTTCTTC
CDR3 protein: CASSLKLGSDEQFF

CDR3 length: 15
clone size: NA
D gene: TRBD2
V gene: TRBV5-1
J gene: TRBJ2-3
CDR3 DNA: TGCGCCAGCAGCTTGTCCCTAGCGGGAGCAGATACGCAGTATTTT
CDR3 protein: CASSLSLAGADTQYF

CDR3 length: 11
clone size: NA
D gene: NA
V gene: TRBV28
J gene: TRBJ1-5
CDR3 DNA: TGTGCCAGCAGTCGTATCTGGCCCCAGCATTTT
CDR3 protein: CASSRIWPQHF

CDR3 length: 14
clone size: few
D gene: NA
V gene: TRBV4-1
J gene: TRBJ1-5
CDR3 DNA: TGCGCCAGCAGCCAAGGAACAGGGCCCCAGCCCCAGCATTTT
CDR3 protein: CASSQGTGPQPQHF

CDR3 length: 15
clone size: NA
D gene: TRBD2
V gene: TRBV5-1
J gene: TRBJ2-1
CDR3 DNA: TGCGCCAGCATTCCCGGGGGGAGCTCCTACAATGAGCAGTTCTTC
CDR3 protein: CASIPGGSSYNEQFF

CDR3 length: 14
clone size: few
D gene: NA
V gene: TRBV6-6
J gene: TRBJ2-7
CDR3 DNA: TGTGCCAGCACCGTAGACAGAAGCTCCTACGAGCAGTACTTC
CDR3 protein: CASTVDRSSYEQYF

CDR3 length: 13
clone size: few
D gene: NA
V gene: TRBV19
J gene: TRBJ1-5
CDR3 DNA: TGTGCCAGTAGTATGGAGGGCAGTCAGCCCCAGCATTTT
CDR3 protein: CASSMEGSQPQHF

CDR3 length: 12
clone size: few
D gene: NA
V gene: TRBV30
J gene: TRBJ2-5
CDR3 DNA: TGTGCCTGGAAACCGAGTCAAGAGACCCAGTACTTC
CDR3 protein: CAWKPSQETQYF

CDR3 length: 13
clone size: NA
D gene: NA
V gene: TRBV27
J gene: TRBJ1-1
CDR3 DNA: TGTGCCAGCAGTTTTCTTGGAGAGACTAAAGCTTTCTTT
CDR3 protein: CASSFLGETKAFF

CDR3 length: 15
clone size: NA
D gene: NA
V gene: TRBV9
J gene: TRBJ2-1
CDR3 DNA: TGTGCCAGCAGCAAGGGGGGACTACCCTACAATGAGCAGTTCTTC
CDR3 protein: CASSKGGLPYNEQFF